A single T cell receptor (beta chain) is shown here with its context. From the 5' RACE reads, TCRdb called clonotypes with MiXCR, one entry per CDR3 protein. The sample lists 1.5 million to 2 million distinct CDR3 sequences; 32% were seen once. This sample is drawn from a study of identical twins. This CDR3 is 20 amino acids long. J lost 0 bases, V lost 5 bases, and 14 bases had no gene match. This receptor was identified in a newborn girl in good health. Input material: cord blood. V is TRBV12-3 or TRBV12-4 and J is TRBJ2-3; 13 nucleotides agree with TRBD2. The chain's CDR3 is CASSRNPGLAGYTSTDTQYF. CDR3 nucleotide sequence: TGTGCCAGCAGTCGTAACCCGGGACTAGCGGGGTACACTAGCACAGATACGCAGTATTTT.